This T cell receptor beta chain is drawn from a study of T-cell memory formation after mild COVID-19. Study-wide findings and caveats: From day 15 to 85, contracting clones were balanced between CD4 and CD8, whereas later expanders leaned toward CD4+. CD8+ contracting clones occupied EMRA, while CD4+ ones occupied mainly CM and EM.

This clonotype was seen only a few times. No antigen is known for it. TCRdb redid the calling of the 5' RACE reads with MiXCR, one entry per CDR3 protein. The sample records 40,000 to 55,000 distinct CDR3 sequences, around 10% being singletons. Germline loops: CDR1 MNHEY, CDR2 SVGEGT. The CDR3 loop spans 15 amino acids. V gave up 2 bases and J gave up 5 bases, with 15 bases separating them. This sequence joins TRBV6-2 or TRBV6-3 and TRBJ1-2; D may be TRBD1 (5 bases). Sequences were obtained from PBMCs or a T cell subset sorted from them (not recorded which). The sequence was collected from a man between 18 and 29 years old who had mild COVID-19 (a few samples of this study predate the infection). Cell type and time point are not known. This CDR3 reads CASSYRDRLLYGYTF. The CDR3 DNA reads TGTGCCAGCAGTTACCGGGACCGCTTACTTTATGGCTACACCTTC.